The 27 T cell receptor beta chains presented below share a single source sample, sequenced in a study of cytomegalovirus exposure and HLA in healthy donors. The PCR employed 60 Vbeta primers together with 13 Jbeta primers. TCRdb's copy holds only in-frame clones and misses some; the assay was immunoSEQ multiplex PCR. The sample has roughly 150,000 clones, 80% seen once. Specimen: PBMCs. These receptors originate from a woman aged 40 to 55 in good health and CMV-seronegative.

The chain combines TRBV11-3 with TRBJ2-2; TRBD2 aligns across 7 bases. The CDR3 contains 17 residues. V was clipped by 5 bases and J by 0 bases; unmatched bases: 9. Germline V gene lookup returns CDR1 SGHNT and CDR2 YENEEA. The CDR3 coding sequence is TGTGCCAGCAGCCTCTGGAGAGGACTAGCGAACACCGGGGAGCTGTTTTTT. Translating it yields CASSLWRGLANTGELFF.

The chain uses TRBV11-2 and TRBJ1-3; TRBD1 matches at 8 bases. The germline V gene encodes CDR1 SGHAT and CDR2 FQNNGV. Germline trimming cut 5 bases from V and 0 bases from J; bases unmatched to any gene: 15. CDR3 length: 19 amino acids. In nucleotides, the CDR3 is TGTGCCAGCAGCCAATCCCCGGGACAGGTGTCAGACTCTGGAAACACCATATATTTT. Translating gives CASSQSPGQVSDSGNTIYF.

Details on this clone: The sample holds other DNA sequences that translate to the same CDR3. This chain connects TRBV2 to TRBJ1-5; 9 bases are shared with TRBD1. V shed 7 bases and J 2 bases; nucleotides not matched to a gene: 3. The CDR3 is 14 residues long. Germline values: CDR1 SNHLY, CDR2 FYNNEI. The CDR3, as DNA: TGTGCCAGCATGCGGGACAGGGGCAATCAGCCCCAGCATTTT. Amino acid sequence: CASMRDRGNQPQHF.

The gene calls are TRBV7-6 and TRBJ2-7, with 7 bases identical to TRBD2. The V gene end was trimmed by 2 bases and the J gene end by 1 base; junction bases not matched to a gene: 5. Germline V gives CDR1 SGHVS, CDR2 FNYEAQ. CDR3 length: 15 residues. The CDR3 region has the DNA TGTGCCAGCAGCTTAACTAGCGACCCGTCCTACGAGCAGTACTTC. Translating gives CASSLTSDPSYEQYF.

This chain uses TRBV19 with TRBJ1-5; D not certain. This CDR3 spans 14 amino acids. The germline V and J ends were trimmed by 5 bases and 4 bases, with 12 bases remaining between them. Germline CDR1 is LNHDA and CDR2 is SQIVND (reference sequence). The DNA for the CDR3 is TGTGCCAGTAGTTGGGCCACCGAGAATCAGCCCCAGCATTTT. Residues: CASSWATENQPQHF.

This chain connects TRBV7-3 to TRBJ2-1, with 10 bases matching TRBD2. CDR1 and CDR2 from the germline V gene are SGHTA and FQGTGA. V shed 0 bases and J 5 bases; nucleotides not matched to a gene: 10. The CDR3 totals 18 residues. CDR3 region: CASSLTPLAGELDNEQFF. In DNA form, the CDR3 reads TGTGCCAGCAGCTTAACGCCCCTAGCGGGGGAACTTGACAATGAGCAGTTCTTC.

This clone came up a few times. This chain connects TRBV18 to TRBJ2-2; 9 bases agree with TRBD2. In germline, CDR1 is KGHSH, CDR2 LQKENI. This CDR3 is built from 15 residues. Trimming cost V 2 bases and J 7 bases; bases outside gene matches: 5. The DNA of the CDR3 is TGTGCCAGCTCACCAACGCGGGAGGGGAACGGGGAGCTGTTTTTT. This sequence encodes CASSPTREGNGELFF.

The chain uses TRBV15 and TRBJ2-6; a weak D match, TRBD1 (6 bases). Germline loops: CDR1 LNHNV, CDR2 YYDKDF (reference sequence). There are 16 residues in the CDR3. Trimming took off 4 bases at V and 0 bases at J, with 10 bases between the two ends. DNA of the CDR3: TGTGCCACCAGCACAGGACAGCACTCTGGGGCCAACGTCCTGACTTTC. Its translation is CATSTGQHSGANVLTF.

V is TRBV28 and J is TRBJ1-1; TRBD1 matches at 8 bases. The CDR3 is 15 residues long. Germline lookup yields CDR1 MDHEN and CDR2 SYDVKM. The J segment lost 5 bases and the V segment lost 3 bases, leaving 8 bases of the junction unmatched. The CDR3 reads CASSLPQGARTEAFF. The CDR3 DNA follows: TGTGCCAGCAGTTTGCCCCAGGGGGCGAGAACTGAAGCTTTCTTT.

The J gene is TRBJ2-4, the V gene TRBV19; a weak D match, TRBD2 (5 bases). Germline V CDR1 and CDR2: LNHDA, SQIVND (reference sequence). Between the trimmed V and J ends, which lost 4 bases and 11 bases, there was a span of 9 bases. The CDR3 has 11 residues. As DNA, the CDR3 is TGTGCCAGTAGTAGAGGGATCCTTCAGTACTTC. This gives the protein CASSRGILQYF.

DNA of the CDR3: TGTGCCAGCGGCCTCAGGGACAATCAGCCCCAGCATTTT. Translating gives CASGLRDNQPQHF. The gene calls are TRBV27 and TRBJ1-5, with D possibly matching TRBD1 (5 bases). The CDR3 is 13 amino acids. Germline CDR1 reads MNHEY; CDR2 reads SMNVEV (reference sequence). V was shortened by 8 bases and J by 3 bases, with 11 bases between the two germline ends.

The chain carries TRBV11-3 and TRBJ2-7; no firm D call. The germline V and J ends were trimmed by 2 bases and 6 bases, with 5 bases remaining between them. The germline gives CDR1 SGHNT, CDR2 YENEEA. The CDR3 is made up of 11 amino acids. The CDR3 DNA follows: TGTGCCAGCAGCTTATCCCGCGAGCAGTACTTC. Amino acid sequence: CASSLSREQYF.

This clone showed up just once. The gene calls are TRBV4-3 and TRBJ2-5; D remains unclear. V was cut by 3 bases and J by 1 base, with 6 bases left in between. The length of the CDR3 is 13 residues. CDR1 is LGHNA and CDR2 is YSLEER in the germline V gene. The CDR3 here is CASSQGIQETQYF. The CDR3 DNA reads TGCGCCAGCAGCCAGGGCATCCAAGAGACCCAGTACTTC.

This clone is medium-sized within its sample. CDR3 sequence reads: CASSLRLGGPRETQYF. CDR3 DNA sequence: TGTGCCAGCAGTTTACGCCTCGGGGGTCCTCGGGAGACCCAGTACTTC. The chain links TRBV27 to TRBJ2-5, with D perhaps matching TRBD2 (6 bases). The V gene's germline CDR1 is MNHEY and CDR2 SMNVEV (reference sequence). Deletions cut 2 bases from V and 5 bases from J, with 18 bases between. The CDR3 is 16 residues long.

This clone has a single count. CDR3 loop: CASSPLTSGRLDTQYF. The DNA of the CDR3 is TGTGCCAGTAGTCCTTTGACTAGCGGGAGATTGGATACGCAGTATTTT. This chain links TRBV19 with TRBJ2-3, with 12 bases identical to TRBD2. CDR3 length: 16 residues. V lost 5 bases to trimming and J lost 6 bases; unmatched junction nucleotides: 9. CDR1 and CDR2 (germline): LNHDA, SQIVND (reference sequence). Full variable domain (outside the CDR3, taken from reference TRBV19 and TRBJ2-3): DGGITQSPKYLFRKEGQNVTLSCEQNLNHDAMYWYRQDPGQGLRLIYYSQIVNDFQKGDIAEGYSVSREKKESFPLTVTSAQKNPTAFYLCASSPLTSGRLDTQYFGPGTRLTVL.

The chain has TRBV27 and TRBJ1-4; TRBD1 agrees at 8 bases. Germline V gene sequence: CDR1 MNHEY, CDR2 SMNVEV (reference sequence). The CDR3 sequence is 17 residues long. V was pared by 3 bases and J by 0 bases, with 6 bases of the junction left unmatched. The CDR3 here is CASSLDRAPSTNEKLFF. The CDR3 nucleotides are TGTGCCAGCAGTTTGGACAGGGCCCCTTCAACTAATGAAAAACTGTTTTTT.

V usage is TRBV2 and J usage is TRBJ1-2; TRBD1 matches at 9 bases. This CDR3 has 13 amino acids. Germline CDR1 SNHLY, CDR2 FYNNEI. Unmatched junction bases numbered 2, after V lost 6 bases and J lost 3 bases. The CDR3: CASRGQGHYGYTF. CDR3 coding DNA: TGTGCCAGCAGAGGACAGGGGCACTATGGCTACACCTTC.

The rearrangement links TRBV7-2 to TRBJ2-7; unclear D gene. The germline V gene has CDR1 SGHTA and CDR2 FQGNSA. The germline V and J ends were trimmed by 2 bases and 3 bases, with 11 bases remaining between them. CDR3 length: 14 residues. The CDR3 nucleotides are TGTGCCAGCAGCTTATCGGGTAGCAACTACGAGCAGTACTTC. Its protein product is CASSLSGSNYEQYF.

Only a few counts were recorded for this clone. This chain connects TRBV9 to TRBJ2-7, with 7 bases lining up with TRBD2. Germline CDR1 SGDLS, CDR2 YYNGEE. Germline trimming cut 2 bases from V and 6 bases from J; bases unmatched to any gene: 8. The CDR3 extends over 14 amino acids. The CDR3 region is CASSVGGSPFEQYF. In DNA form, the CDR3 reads TGTGCCAGCAGCGTGGGCGGGAGCCCCTTCGAGCAGTACTTC.

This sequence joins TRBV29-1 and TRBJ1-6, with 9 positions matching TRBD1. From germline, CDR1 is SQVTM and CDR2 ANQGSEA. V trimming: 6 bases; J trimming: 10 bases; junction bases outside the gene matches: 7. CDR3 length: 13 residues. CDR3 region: CSVQTGGNSPLHF. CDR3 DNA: TGCAGCGTCCAGACAGGGGGGAACTCACCCCTCCACTTT.

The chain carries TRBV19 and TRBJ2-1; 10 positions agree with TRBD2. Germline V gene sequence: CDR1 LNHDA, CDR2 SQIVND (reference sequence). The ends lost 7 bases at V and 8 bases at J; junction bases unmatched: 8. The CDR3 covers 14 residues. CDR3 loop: CASTASGSYDEQFF. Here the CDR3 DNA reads TGTGCCAGTACGGCTAGCGGGAGTTACGATGAGCAGTTCTTC.

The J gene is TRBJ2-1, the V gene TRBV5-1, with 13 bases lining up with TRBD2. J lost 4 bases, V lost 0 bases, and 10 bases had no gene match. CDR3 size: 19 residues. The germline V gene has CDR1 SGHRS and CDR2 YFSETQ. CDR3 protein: CASSLGVAGLAGLYNEQFF. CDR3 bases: TGCGCCAGCAGCTTGGGCGTCGCGGGACTAGCGGGGCTATACAATGAGCAGTTCTTC.

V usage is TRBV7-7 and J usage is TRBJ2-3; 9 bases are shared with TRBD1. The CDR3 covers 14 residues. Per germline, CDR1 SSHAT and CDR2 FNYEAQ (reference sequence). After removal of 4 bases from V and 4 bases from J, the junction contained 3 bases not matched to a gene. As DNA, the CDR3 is TGTGCCAGCAGCTGGGACAGGGCAGCAGATACGCAGTATTTT. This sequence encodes CASSWDRAADTQYF.

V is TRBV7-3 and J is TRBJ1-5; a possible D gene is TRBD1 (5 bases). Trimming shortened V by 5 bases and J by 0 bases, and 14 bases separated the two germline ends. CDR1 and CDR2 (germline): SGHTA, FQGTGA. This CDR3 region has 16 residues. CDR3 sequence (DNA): TGTGCCAGCAGCCGTACAGGTAACTATAGCAATCAGCCCCAGCATTTT. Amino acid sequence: CASSRTGNYSNQPQHF.

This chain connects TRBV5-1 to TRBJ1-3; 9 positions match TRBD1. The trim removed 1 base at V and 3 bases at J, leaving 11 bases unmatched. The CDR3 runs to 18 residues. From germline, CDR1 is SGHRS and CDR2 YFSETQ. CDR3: CASSLLQGAGASGNTIYF. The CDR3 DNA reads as TGCGCCAGCAGCTTGTTACAGGGGGCTGGGGCGAGTGGAAACACCATATATTTT.

CDR3 DNA: TGTGCCAGCAGTTACTCGATAGTGAGTGAAGCTTTCTTT. Translation: CASSYSIVSEAFF. This rearrangement joins TRBV6-5 to TRBJ1-1; D call uncertain. The CDR3 consists of 13 residues. The V gene's germline CDR1 is MNHEY and CDR2 SVGAGI. Between the trimmed V and J ends, which lost 0 bases and 7 bases, there was a span of 9 bases.

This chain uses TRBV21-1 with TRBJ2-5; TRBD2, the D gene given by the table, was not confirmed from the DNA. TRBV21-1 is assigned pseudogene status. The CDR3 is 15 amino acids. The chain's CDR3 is CASSKREGGAETQYF. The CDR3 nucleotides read TGTGCCAGCAGCAAAAGGGAGGGAGGCGCAGAGACCCAGTACTTC.